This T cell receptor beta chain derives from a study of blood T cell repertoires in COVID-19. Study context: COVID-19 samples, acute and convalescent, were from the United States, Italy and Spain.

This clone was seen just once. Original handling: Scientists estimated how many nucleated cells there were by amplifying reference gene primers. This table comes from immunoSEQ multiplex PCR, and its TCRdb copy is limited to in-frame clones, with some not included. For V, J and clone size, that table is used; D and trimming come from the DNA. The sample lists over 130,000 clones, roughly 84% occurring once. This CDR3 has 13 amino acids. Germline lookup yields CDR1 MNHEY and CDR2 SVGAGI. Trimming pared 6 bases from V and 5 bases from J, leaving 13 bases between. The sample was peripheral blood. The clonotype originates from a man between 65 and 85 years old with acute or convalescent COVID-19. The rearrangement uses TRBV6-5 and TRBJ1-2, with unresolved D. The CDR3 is CASRADLSYGYTF. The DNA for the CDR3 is TGTGCCAGCAGGGCGGACTTGAGTTATGGCTACACCTTC.